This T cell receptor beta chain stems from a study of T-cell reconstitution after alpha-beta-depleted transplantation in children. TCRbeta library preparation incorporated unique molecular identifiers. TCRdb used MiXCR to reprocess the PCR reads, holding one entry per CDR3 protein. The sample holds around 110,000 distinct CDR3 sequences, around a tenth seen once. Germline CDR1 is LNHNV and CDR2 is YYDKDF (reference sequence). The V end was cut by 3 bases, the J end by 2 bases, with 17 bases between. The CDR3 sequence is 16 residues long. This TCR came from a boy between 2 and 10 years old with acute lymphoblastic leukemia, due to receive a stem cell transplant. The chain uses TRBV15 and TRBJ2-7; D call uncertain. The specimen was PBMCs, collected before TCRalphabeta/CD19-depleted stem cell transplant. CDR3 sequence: CATSRAAEQIPYEQYF. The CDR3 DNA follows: TGTGCCACCAGCAGGGCGGCGGAGCAGATACCCTACGAGCAGTACTTC. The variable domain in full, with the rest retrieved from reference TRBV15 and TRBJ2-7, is DAMVIQNPRYQVTQFGKPVTLSCSQTLNHNVMYWYQQKSSQAPKLLFHYYDKDFNNEADTPDNFQSRRPNTSFCFLDIRSPGLGDTAMYLCATSRAAEQIPYEQYFGPGTRLTVT.